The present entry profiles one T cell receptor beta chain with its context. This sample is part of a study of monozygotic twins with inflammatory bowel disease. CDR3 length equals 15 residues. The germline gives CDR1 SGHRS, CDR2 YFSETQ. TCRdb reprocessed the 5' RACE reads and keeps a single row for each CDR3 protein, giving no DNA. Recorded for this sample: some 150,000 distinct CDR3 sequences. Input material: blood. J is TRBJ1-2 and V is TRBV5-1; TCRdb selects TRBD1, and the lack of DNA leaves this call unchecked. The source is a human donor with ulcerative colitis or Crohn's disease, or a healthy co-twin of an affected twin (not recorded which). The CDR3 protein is CASSHSGQGNYGYTF.